Given below is one T cell receptor beta chain in context. The data were obtained in a study of blood T cell repertoires in COVID-19. Study overall: Samples representing acute and convalescent COVID-19 were sourced from the United States, Italy and Spain. From T cells, B-cell-depleted T cells, or PBMCs came the material, which was cDNA or gDNA.

In the original workflow: Using reference gene primer amplification, nucleated cell counts were estimated. TCRdb's copy holds only in-frame clones and misses some; the assay was immunoSEQ multiplex PCR. V and J calls and clone size are those listed in that table; D and trimming were worked out from the DNA. The sample contains 130,000 to 150,000 clones, more than 70% of which appear only once. The CDR3 covers 22 residues. The germline V gene encodes CDR1 SGDLS and CDR2 YYNGEE. V shed 4 bases and J 1 base; nucleotides not matched to a gene: 24. This clonotype was obtained from a human donor in a cohort sampled during active COVID-19. J is TRBJ1-1 and V is TRBV9, with 11 bases identical to TRBD1. Sequenced input: peripheral blood. This CDR3 reads CASSSCSKGQGAKKARNTEAFF. The CDR3 coding sequence is TGTGCCAGCAGCTCATGCAGCAAAGGACAGGGGGCGAAAAAAGCCCGGAACACTGAAGCTTTCTTT.